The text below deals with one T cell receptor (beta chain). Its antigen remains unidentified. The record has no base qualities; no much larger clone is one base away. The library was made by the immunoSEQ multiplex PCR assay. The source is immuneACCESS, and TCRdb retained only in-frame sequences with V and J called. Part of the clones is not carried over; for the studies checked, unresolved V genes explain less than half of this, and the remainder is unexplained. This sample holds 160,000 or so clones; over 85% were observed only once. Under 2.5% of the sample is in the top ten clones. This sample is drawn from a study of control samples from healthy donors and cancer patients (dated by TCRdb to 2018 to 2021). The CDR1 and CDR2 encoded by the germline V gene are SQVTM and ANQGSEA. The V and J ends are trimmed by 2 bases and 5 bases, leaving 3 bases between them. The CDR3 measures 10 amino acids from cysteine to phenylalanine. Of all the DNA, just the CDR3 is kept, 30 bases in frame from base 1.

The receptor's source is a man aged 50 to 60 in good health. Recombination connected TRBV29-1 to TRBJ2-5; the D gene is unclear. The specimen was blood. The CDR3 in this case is CSVEWETQYF. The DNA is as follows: TGCAGCGTTGAATGGGAGACCCAGTACTTC.